This is a list of T cell receptor beta chains from one sample in a study of Graves' ophthalmopathy and Graves' hyperthyroidism. TCRdb reanalysed the multiplex PCR reads using MiXCR and keeps one entry per CDR3 protein. The repertoire holds a few hundred thousand distinct CDR3 sequences, with about 18% as singletons. Sequencing was done on a sample of peripheral blood. Every receptor here comes from an adult woman with stable Graves' hyperthyroidism. CDR3s include the opening cysteine and the closing phenylalanine or tryptophan. Each record gives: D gene, V gene, J gene, clone size, CDR3 protein, CDR3 DNA. D genes are given only for firm matches. Clone size, where shown, is once, few, many, or a class for clones that have expanded.

TRBD1	TRBV9	TRBJ2-7	once	CASSAGTGVHSYEQDF	TGTGCCAGCAGCGCAGGCACAGGGGTCCACTCCTACGAGCAGGACTTC
TRBD1	TRBV27	TRBJ2-4	few	CASRGQGALAKNIQYF	TGTGCCAGCAGGGGACAGGGGGCCCTAGCCAAAAACATTCAGTACTTC
TRBD2	TRBV10-3	TRBJ2-7	many	CAISELAESYEQYF	TGTGCCATCAGTGAGCTAGCGGAATCCTACGAGCAGTACTTC
.	TRBV28	TRBJ1-5	many	CASSLGQYYSNQPQHF	TGTGCCAGCAGTTTGGGGCAGTATTATAGCAATCAGCCCCAGCATTTT
.	TRBV28	TRBJ1-6	.	CASRHQTGLNSPLHF	TGTGCCAGCAGACATCAGACAGGACTTAATTCACCCCTCCACTTT
.	TRBV27	TRBJ2-7	.	CASSLSGRYYEQYF	TGTGCCAGCAGTTTATCGGGCAGGTACTACGAGCAGTACTTC
.	TRBV12-3/TRBV12-4	TRBJ1-1	many	CASSFTGETEAFF	TGTGCCAGCAGTTTTACGGGGGAGACTGAAGCTTTCTTT
TRBD2	TRBV20-1	TRBJ2-7	many	CSAREIFSLGGGNSYEQYF	TGCAGTGCTAGAGAAATATTCTCTCTGGGCGGGGGGAACTCCTACGAGCAGTACTTC
.	TRBV11-3	TRBJ1-3	.	CASSSEGAADTIYF	TGTGCCAGCAGCTCAGAAGGGGCAGCAGACACCATATATTTT
.	TRBV6-5	TRBJ2-7	.	CASSYSLTAYEQYF	TGTGCCAGCAGTTACTCTCTAACCGCCTACGAGCAGTACTTC
.	TRBV20-1	TRBJ2-2	.	CSARSRGNTGELFF	TGCAGTGCCAGATCCCGGGGAAACACCGGGGAGCTGTTTTTT
.	TRBV6-5	TRBJ1-2	many	CASTPGKSYGYTF	TGTGCCAGCACCCCAGGGAAATCGTATGGCTACACCTTC
TRBD1	TRBV2	TRBJ1-1	many	CASSEQGAATEAFF	TGTGCCAGCAGTGAACAGGGGGCGGCCACTGAAGCTTTCTTT
.	TRBV28	TRBJ1-1	many	CASVRGETEAFF	TGTGCCAGCGTCCGGGGCGAGACTGAAGCTTTCTTT
.	TRBV4-3	TRBJ1-1	few	CASSQEAVTEAFF	TGCGCCAGCAGCCAGGAGGCAGTGACTGAAGCTTTCTTT
.	TRBV12-3/TRBV12-4	TRBJ2-7	.	CASSLTRSYEQYF	TGTGCCAGCAGTTTAACGCGTTCCTACGAGCAGTACTTC
.	TRBV27	TRBJ1-5	many	CASSLKWTDSNQPQHF	TGTGCCAGCAGTTTGAAGTGGACAGACAGCAATCAGCCCCAGCATTTT